This TCR beta chain stems from a study of T cell responses to AZD1222 COVID-19 vaccine. On the study more broadly: Second doses were pooled across both intervals (about 4 or about 12 weeks). Findings of the study overall: The peak T cell response came first, and repertoires were sampled only after it. Vaccine-associated CD4 TCRs spanned spike, dominant at 160-218 and 743-854.

Worth noting for this clone: Its antigen is as yet unknown.

The V gene's germline CDR1 is SGHTA and CDR2 FQGTGA. The CDR3 consists of 15 residues. Trimming removed 5 bases from V and 6 bases from J; junction bases left unmatched: 9. Generated by immunoSEQ multiplex PCR, the TCRdb table keeps only in-frame clones and is missing some. The sample holds about 85,000 clones, less than 90% seen once. Sample: peripheral blood, taken on day 0 of AZD1222 vaccination. The rearrangement uses TRBV7-3 and TRBJ2-2; 7 bases align to TRBD1. The origin of this receptor is an adult in good health. CDR3: CASSQGQVPAGELFF. Here the CDR3 DNA reads TGTGCCAGCAGCCAAGGACAGGTCCCCGCCGGGGAGCTGTTTTTT. Based on the CDR3 plus reference TRBV7-3 and TRBJ2-2, the full variable domain is GAGVSQTPSNKVTEKGKYVELRCDPISGHTALYWYRQSLGQGPEFLIYFQGTGAADDSGLPNDRFFAVRPEGSVSTLKIQRTERGDSAVYLCASSQGQVPAGELFFGEGSRLTVL.